This record covers a single T cell receptor (beta chain). This entry belongs to a study of cytomegalovirus exposure and HLA in healthy donors. The study ran its PCR with 60 Vbeta and 13 Jbeta primers. Some clones are missing from TCRdb's copy, which holds only in-frame ones; the method was immunoSEQ multiplex PCR. The sample shows 90,000 to 150,000 clones, 74% of them seen only once. The sequencing input was PBMCs. The receptor was derived from a woman aged 45-65 years in good health and CMV-seropositive.

CDR3 nucleotide sequence: TGTGCCAGCAGTCCGACAGTCCTTAATGAAAAACTGTTTTTT. Encoded protein: CASSPTVLNEKLFF. The chain couples TRBV28 to TRBJ1-4, with D perhaps TRBD1 (5 bases). V was clipped by 5 bases and J by 4 bases, with 11 bases between them. CDR1 is MDHEN and CDR2 is SYDVKM in the germline V gene. The CDR3 is made up of 14 amino acids.